The 16 T cell receptor beta chains below come from one sample, sequenced in a study of T cell responses to AZD1222 COVID-19 vaccine. Sequencing was performed with immunoSEQ multiplex PCR; in TCRdb, only in-frame clones are kept and a portion is missing. Among 74,000 or so clones, around 84% were seen once, and the ten largest hold less than 25%. Sequencing used peripheral blood, obtained on day 0 of AZD1222 vaccination. The receptors come from an adult in good health.

The chain is built from TRBV4-3 and TRBJ1-4; TRBD1 might be the D (5 bases). The CDR3 extends over 16 amino acids. The germline V and J ends were trimmed by 0 bases and 8 bases, with 16 bases remaining between them. Germline CDR1 and CDR2: LGHNA and YSLEER. CDR3 in DNA: TGCGCCAGCAGCCAAGATCAGACAGCCCGTTGGGAAAAACTGTTTTTT. Residues: CASSQDQTARWEKLFF.

The gene calls are TRBV6-5 and TRBJ1-4; TRBD1 might be the D (6 bases). Between the trimmed V and J ends, which lost 0 bases and 10 bases, there was a span of 9 bases. This CDR3 is built from 13 residues. Germline CDR1 reads MNHEY; CDR2 reads SVGAGI. CDR3 sequence reads: CASSYSGGGKLFF. The CDR3 DNA reads as TGTGCCAGCAGTTACTCGGGAGGGGGAAAACTGTTTTTT.

The chain carries TRBV7-2 and TRBJ1-2; 8 positions match TRBD1. The V gene end was trimmed by 5 bases and the J gene end by 0 bases; junction bases not matched to a gene: 2. From germline, CDR1 is SGHTA and CDR2 FQGNSA. The CDR3 spans 14 residues. The CDR3 loop is CASSPTGANYGYTF. The CDR3 DNA is TGTGCCAGCAGCCCGACAGGGGCTAACTATGGCTACACCTTC. Full variable domain (remainder filled in from reference TRBV7-2 and TRBJ1-2): GAGVSQSPSNKVTEKGKDVELRCDPISGHTALYWYRQSLGQGLEFLIYFQGNSAPDKSGLPSDRFSAERTGGSVSTLTIQRTQQEDSAVYLCASSPTGANYGYTFGSGTRLTVV.

The chain combines TRBV15 with TRBJ2-1; TRBD2 aligns across 10 bases. Germline trimming cut 0 bases from V and 8 bases from J; bases unmatched to any gene: 4. The germline gives CDR1 LNHNV, CDR2 YYDKDF (reference sequence). CDR3 length: 15 residues. CDR3 nucleotide sequence: TGTGCCACCAGCAGAGATGTAGCGGGAGGTTATGAGCAGTTCTTC. Amino acid sequence: CATSRDVAGGYEQFF.

This clone has only a few counts. The genes are TRBV3-1 (or the pseudogene TRBV3-2) and TRBJ2-2; 8 positions agree with TRBD2. CDR3 length: 15 residues. V dropped 3 bases and J dropped 1; count of bases not matched to a gene: 1. Germline lookup yields CDR1 LGHDT and CDR2 YNNKEL (reference sequence). CDR3 protein: CASSHAGGNTGELFF. Written as DNA, the CDR3 is TGTGCCAGCAGCCACGCGGGAGGGAACACCGGGGAGCTGTTTTTT.

This chain links TRBV5-4 with TRBJ2-5; 9 bases are a match to TRBD2. This CDR3 region has 15 residues. V gave up 4 bases and J gave up 5 bases; unmatched junction bases: 9. CDR1 and CDR2 from the germline V gene are SGHNT and YYREEE (reference sequence). CDR3 sequence: CASSPMGGGAETQYF. DNA of the CDR3: TGTGCCAGCAGCCCGATGGGCGGGGGGGCTGAGACCCAGTACTTC.

The chain employs TRBV19 and TRBJ1-6; D remains ambiguous. CDR1 and CDR2 (germline): LNHDA, SQIVND (reference sequence). The CDR3 extends over 19 amino acids. Trimming left V 5 bases short and J 9 bases short, with 29 bases between. For the CDR3, the DNA is TGTGCCAGTAGTCTGGATCAAGGCGGACCTATCTGGGGAGTTTCACCCCTCCACTTT. Amino acids: CASSLDQGGPIWGVSPLHF.

The chain has TRBV9 and TRBJ2-3; a weak D match, TRBD1 (7 bases). CDR1 is SGDLS, CDR2 YYNGEE, per germline. CDR3 length: 15 amino acids. Deletions cut 3 bases from V and 2 bases from J, with 13 bases between. The CDR3 protein is CASSAEGASTDTQYF. CDR3 bases: TGTGCCAGCAGCGCGGAGGGGGCTTCCACAGATACGCAGTATTTT. The full variable domain, rest sourced from reference TRBV9 and TRBJ2-3, is DSGVTQTPKHLITATGQRVTLRCSPRSGDLSVYWYQQSLDQGLQFLIQYYNGEERAKGNILERFSAQQFPDLHSELNLSSLELGDSALYFCASSAEGASTDTQYFGPGTRLTVL.

V usage is TRBV3-1 (or the pseudogene TRBV3-2) and J usage is TRBJ2-3, with D maybe TRBD1 (6 bases). Germline assignment: CDR1 LGHDT and CDR2 YNNKEL (reference sequence). The length of the CDR3 is 15 residues. V shed 4 bases and J shed 3 bases, with 14 bases lying between them. As DNA, the CDR3 is TGTGCCAGCAGCCCTACCCGGACAGAGACAGATACGCAGTATTTT. Amino acid sequence: CASSPTRTETDTQYF.

This sequence joins TRBV5-1 and TRBJ2-7; 10 bases are shared with TRBD1. Germline CDR1 SGHRS, CDR2 YFSETQ. V gave up 0 bases and J gave up 4 bases; unmatched junction bases: 1. The CDR3 consists of 14 residues. The CDR3 spells CASSLGTGGYEQYF. The CDR3 region has the DNA TGCGCCAGCAGCTTGGGGACAGGGGGGTACGAGCAGTACTTC.

The V and J genes are TRBV7-9 and TRBJ1-6; perhaps TRBD1 as D (5 bases). Germline V gene sequence: CDR1 SEHNR, CDR2 FQNEAQ (reference sequence). The CDR3 is 14 amino acids. Deletions cut 6 bases from V and 9 bases from J, with 15 bases between. CDR3 loop: CASRVGEGGSPLHF. The CDR3 DNA reads as TGTGCCAGCAGGGTAGGGGAGGGTGGTTCACCCCTCCACTTT.

The chain employs TRBV11-3 and TRBJ2-2, with a weak D call TRBD2 (6 bases). CDR1 is SGHNT, CDR2 YENEEA, per germline. V lost 5 bases and J lost 7, with 11 bases in between. The CDR3 is made up of 13 amino acids. This CDR3 is CASSLGLRGELFF. CDR3 in DNA: TGTGCCAGCAGCCTTGGACTACGCGGGGAGCTGTTTTTT.

In this sample, this clone turned up once. The chain joins TRBV19 to TRBJ1-2; 7 bases agree with TRBD1. J was trimmed by 2 bases and V by 7 bases; bases with no gene match: 10. In germline, CDR1 is LNHDA, CDR2 SQIVND (reference sequence). This CDR3 is 15 amino acids long. In nucleotides, the CDR3 is TGTGCCAGTACGATACAGGGGAAGGCGAACTATGGCTACACCTTC. Translated, it gives CASTIQGKANYGYTF.

V and J are TRBV11-2 and TRBJ1-3, with D uncertain. This CDR3 has 15 amino acids. V was clipped by 1 base and J by 2 bases, with 9 bases between them. Germline lookup yields CDR1 SGHAT and CDR2 FQNNGV. The DNA of the CDR3 is TGTGCCAGCAGCTTAGGTCCGGGCCCTGGAAACACCATATATTTT. Translating it yields CASSLGPGPGNTIYF.

This sequence joins TRBV15 and TRBJ2-6; 12 nucleotides align to TRBD2. Germline CDR1 and CDR2: LNHNV and YYDKDF (reference sequence). The V segment lost 1 base and the J segment 0 bases; nucleotides outside the gene matches: 13. The CDR3 covers 22 residues. The CDR3 bases are TGTGCCACCAGCAGAGGGTGGAATCTAGCGGGAGGGCCTAGCTCTGGGGCCAACGTCCTGACTTTC. This sequence encodes CATSRGWNLAGGPSSGANVLTF.

The chain has TRBV6-1 and TRBJ2-7; D remains unclear. Germline V CDR1 and CDR2: MNHNS, SASEGT. This CDR3 region has 11 residues. Trimming took 3 bases from V and 6 from J, leaving 6 bases between them. CDR3 nucleotides: TGTGCCAGCAGTGATTGGGCCGAGCAGTACTTC. Translation gives CASSDWAEQYF.